What follows is one T cell receptor beta chain and its context. The data were taken from a study of T cell responses to AZD1222 COVID-19 vaccine. Trimming shortened V by 1 base and J by 4 bases, and 8 bases separated the two germline ends. The CDR3 totals 14 residues. Germline assignment: CDR1 LGHDT and CDR2 YNNKEL (reference sequence). Profiling relied on immunoSEQ multiplex PCR, and the TCRdb table lists in-frame clones only, not all of them. The sample comprises roughly 100,000 clones, over 75% of which are singletons, and approximately 20% rests with the top ten. The V gene is TRBV3-1 (or the pseudogene TRBV3-2), the J gene TRBJ1-5, with D unresolved. The source of this sequence is an adult in good health. The starting material was peripheral blood, obtained on day 0 of AZD1222 vaccination. Here the CDR3 reads CASSQVAMNQPQHF. CDR3 sequence (DNA): TGTGCCAGCAGCCAAGTGGCGATGAATCAGCCCCAGCATTTT.